The clone carrying this T cell receptor (beta chain) was detected a few times. No antigen is known for it. The sample is drawn from a study of blood T cells in healthy people across ages. Whole-study results and caveats: Because sorting was not performed, PBMCs prevented conclusive naive versus antigen-experienced comparison.

Primed by a sample-barcoded 5' primer and a J-beta primer mix, a second PCR proceeded for about 7 to 11 cycles. Paired-end reads containing CDR3 totaled no fewer than 3 million for each sample. TCRdb recomputed calls from the 5' RACE reads with MiXCR, one row per CDR3 protein. The sample contains 700,000 to 1,000,000 distinct CDR3 sequences, roughly 44% of which appear only once. The J segment lost 1 base and the V segment lost 5 bases, leaving 7 bases of the junction unmatched. Germline V gene lookup returns CDR1 SGHVS and CDR2 FQNEAQ. The CDR3 has 15 amino acids. V is TRBV7-8 and J is TRBJ1-1; 7 nucleotides match TRBD1. The TCR was taken from a man aged 55 to 69 in good health. Specimen: blood. The CDR3 reads CASSPTGQKNTEAFF. CDR3 bases: TGTGCCAGCAGCCCAACGGGACAGAAGAACACTGAAGCTTTCTTT. Combining the CDR3 with reference TRBV7-8 and TRBJ1-1 gives the whole variable domain GAGVSQSPRYKVAKRGQDVALRCDPISGHVSLFWYQQALGQGPEFLTYFQNEAQLDKSGLPSDRFFAERPEGSVSTLKIQRTQQEDSAVYLCASSPTGQKNTEAFFGQGTRLTVV.